This T cell receptor (beta chain) came from a study of Ad26.COV2.S vaccination and SARS-CoV-2 variants. The study's findings and limits: Total T cell responses may have been underestimated by the TCR breadth and depth analyses.

In regard to this clone: Its specificity is unknown.

Sequenced by immunoSEQ multiplex PCR; TCRdb stores in-frame clones only, minus some. The repertoire holds 200,000 to 250,000 clones, with 88% as singletons. V lost 10 bases to trimming and J lost 5 bases; unmatched junction nucleotides: 7. The CDR3 runs 13 residues. CDR1 KGHDR and CDR2 SFDVKD come from the germline V gene. As for treatment: some 20 received Ad26.COV2.S at low or high dose, single or two shots; five or six received placebo; per-sample allocation not given. Day 63 after the first injection of vaccine or placebo was the sampling time. An adult of 18-55 years in Boston served as donor. Sequenced material: peripheral blood, taken in a trial of Ad26.COV2.S vaccine versus placebo. The sequence came from a person aged 18-60 years who received the Ad26.COV2.S COVID-19 vaccine or a placebo. The chain employs TRBV24-1 and TRBJ1-5, with 7 bases fitting TRBD1. This chain's CDR3 is CATQEGGYQPQHF. CDR3 coding DNA: TGTGCCACGCAAGAAGGGGGCTATCAGCCCCAGCATTTT.